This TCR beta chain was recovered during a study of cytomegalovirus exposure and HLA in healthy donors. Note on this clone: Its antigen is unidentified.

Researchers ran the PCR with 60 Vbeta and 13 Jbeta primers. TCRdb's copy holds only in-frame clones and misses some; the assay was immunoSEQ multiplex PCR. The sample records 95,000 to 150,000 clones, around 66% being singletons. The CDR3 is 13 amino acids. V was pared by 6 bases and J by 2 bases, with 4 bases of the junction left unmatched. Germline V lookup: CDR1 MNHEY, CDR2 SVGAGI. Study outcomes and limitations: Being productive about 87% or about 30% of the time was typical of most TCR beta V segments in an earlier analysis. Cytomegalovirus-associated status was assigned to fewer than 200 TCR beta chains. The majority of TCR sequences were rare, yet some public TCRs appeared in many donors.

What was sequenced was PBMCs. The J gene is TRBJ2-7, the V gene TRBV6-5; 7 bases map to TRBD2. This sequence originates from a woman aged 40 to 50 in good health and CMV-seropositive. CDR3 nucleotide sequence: TGTGCCAGCAGCCCCCGGGGGGCCTACGAGCAGTACTTC. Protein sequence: CASSPRGAYEQYF.